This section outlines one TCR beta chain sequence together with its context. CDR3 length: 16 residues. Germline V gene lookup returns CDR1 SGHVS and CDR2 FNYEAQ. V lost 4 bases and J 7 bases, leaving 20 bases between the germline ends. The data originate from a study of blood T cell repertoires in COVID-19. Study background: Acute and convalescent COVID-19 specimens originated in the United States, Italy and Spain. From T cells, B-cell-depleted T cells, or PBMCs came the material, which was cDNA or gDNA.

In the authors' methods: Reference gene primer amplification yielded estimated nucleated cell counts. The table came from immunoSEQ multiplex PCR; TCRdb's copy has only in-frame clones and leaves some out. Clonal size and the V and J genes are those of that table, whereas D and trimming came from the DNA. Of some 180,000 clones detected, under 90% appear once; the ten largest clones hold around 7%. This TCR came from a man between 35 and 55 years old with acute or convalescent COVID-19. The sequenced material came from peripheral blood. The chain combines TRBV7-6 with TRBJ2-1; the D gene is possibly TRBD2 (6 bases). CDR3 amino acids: CASSSTGRGFENEQFF. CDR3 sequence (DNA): TGTGCCAGCAGCTCGACTGGGCGGGGTTTTGAGAATGAGCAGTTCTTC.